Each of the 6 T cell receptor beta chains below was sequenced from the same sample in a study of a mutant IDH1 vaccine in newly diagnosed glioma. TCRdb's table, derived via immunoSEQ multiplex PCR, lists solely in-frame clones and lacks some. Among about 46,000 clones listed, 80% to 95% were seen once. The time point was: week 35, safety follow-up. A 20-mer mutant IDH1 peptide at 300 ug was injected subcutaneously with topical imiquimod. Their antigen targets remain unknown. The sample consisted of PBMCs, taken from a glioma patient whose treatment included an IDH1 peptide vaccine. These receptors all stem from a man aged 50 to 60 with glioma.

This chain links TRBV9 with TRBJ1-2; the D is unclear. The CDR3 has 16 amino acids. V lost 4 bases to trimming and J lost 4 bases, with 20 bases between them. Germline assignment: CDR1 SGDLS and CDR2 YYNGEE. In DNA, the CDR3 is TGTGCCAGCAGCCCCCATAGGGAGGGTACCGGCTATGGCTACACCTTC. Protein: CASSPHREGTGYGYTF.

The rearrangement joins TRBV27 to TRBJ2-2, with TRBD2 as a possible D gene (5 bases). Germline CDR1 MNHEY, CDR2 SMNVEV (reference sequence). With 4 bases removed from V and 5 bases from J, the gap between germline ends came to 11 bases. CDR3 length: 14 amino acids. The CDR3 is CASSSRTGTGELFF. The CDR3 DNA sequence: TGTGCCAGCAGTTCTCGAACGGGAACCGGGGAGCTGTTTTTT.

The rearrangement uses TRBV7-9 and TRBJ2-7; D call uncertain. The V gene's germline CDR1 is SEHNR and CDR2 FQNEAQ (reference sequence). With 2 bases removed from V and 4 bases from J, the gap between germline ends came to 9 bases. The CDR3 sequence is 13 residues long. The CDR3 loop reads CASSLTVRYEQYF. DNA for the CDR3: TGTGCCAGCAGCTTAACTGTCCGGTACGAGCAGTACTTC.

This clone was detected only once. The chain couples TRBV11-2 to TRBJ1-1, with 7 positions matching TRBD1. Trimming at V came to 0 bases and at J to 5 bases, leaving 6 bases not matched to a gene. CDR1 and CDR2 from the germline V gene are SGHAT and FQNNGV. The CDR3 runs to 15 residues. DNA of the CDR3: TGTGCCAGCAGCTTAGAGCAGGGGGGAAGGACTGAAGCTTTCTTT. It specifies CASSLEQGGRTEAFF.

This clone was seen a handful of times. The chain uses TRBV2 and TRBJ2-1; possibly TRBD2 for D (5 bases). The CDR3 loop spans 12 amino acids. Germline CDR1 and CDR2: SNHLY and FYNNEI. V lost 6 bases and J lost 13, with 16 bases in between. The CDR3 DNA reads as TGTGCCAGCAGGAAGATCAGAGGAGGTCAGTTCTTC. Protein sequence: CASRKIRGGQFF.

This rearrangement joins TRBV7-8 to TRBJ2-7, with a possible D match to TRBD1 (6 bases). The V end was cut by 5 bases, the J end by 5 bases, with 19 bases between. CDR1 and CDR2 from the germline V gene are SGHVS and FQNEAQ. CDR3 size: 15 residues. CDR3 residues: CASSKNRVNADEQYF. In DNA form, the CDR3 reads TGTGCCAGCAGCAAAAACAGGGTGAACGCGGACGAGCAGTACTTC. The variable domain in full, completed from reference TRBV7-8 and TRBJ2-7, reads GAGVSQSPRYKVAKRGQDVALRCDPISGHVSLFWYQQALGQGPEFLTYFQNEAQLDKSGLPSDRFFAERPEGSVSTLKIQRTQQEDSAVYLCASSKNRVNADEQYFGPGTRLTVT.